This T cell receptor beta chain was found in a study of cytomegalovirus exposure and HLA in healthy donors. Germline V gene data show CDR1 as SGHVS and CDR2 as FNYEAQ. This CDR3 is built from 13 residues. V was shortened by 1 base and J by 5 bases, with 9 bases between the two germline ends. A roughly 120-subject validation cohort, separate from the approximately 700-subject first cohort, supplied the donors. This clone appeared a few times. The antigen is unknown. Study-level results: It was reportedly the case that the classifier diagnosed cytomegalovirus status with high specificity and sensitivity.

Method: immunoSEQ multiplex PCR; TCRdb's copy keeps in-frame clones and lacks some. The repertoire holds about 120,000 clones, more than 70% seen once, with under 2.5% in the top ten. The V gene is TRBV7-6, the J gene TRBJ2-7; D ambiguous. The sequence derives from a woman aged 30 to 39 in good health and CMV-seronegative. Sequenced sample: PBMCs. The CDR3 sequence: CASSLVYADEQYF. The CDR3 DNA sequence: TGTGCCAGCAGCTTAGTCTATGCCGACGAGCAGTACTTC.